A selection of T cell receptor beta chains follows, all from one sample in a study of blood T cells in healthy people across ages. TCRdb processed the 5' RACE reads anew with MiXCR; each CDR3 protein has one entry. The data show 850,000 to 1,000,000 distinct CDR3 sequences, roughly half seen once. The sample taken for sequencing was blood. These receptors were taken from a woman aged 55-70 years in good health. Each CDR3 is given with its conserved first and last residue. A D gene is named only where the DNA matches it firmly. Rows give clone size only sometimes, using once, few, many, or a class for an expanded clone.

. | TRBD2 | TRBJ2-6 | TRBV5-1 | CASSLVLAGIGANVLTF | TGCGCCAGCAGCTTGGTACTAGCGGGAATTGGGGCCAACGTCCTGACTTTC
. | . | TRBJ2-5 | TRBV7-7 | CASIFTGLGETQYF | TGTGCCAGCATCTTCACAGGGTTGGGCGAGACCCAGTACTTC
. | TRBD2 | TRBJ2-1 | TRBV28 | CASSLSTGLVYNEQFF | TGTGCCAGCAGTTTATCAACGGGACTAGTATACAATGAGCAGTTCTTC
. | TRBD2 | TRBJ2-2 | TRBV6-1 | CASSSPGLAGSFTGELFF | TGTGCCAGCTCCTCGCCGGGACTAGCGGGAAGTTTCACCGGGGAGCTGTTTTTT
. | . | TRBJ2-7 | TRBV2 | CASSEGGVLYEQYF | TGTGCCAGCAGTGAAGGGGGCGTTCTTTACGAGCAGTACTTC
few | TRBD2 | TRBJ2-7 | TRBV6-5 | CASRAAGYYEQYF | TGTGCCAGCAGGGCAGCGGGGTACTACGAGCAGTACTTC
. | . | TRBJ2-7 | TRBV4-2 | CASSQNDMGGARGGPAYEQYF | TGTGCCAGCAGCCAAAATGATATGGGGGGGGCTAGGGGCGGTCCTGCCTACGAGCAGTACTTC
. | TRBD1 | TRBJ1-1 | TRBV11-2 | CASSSRPGTGFRGTEAFF | TGTGCCAGCAGCTCGCGACCCGGGACAGGGTTTCGGGGCACTGAAGCTTTCTTT
few | . | TRBJ1-1 | TRBV4-2 | CASSQDRANTEAFF | TGTGCCAGCAGCCAAGATCGGGCGAACACTGAAGCTTTCTTT
. | . | TRBJ1-2 | TRBV21-1 | CASSTHLRDLPTYGYTF | TGTGCCAGCAGCACTCACCTCCGGGACCTCCCCACCTATGGCTACACCTTC
. | . | TRBJ2-7 | TRBV30 | CAWSEVYEQYF | TGTGCCTGGAGTGAAGTCTACGAGCAGTACTTC
once | . | TRBJ1-3 | TRBV13 | CASSLGRGRLGNTIYF | TGTGCCAGCAGCTTAGGCCGGGGCAGGCTTGGAAACACCATATATTTT
. | . | TRBJ2-7 | TRBV6-2/TRBV6-3 | CASSPPGRQRNEQYF | TGTGCCAGCAGCCCCCCGGGACGCCAACGCAATGAGCAGTACTTC
. | TRBD1 | TRBJ1-2 | TRBV11-2 | CATIDRTGGYGYTF | TGTGCCACGATAGACCGGACAGGGGGCTATGGCTACACCTTC
. | . | TRBJ2-5 | TRBV7-6 | CASSLARVETQYF | TGTGCCAGCAGCTTAGCCAGGGTTGAGACCCAGTACTTC
. | TRBD1 | TRBJ1-3 | TRBV4-1 | CASRPDRGANTIYF | TGCGCCAGCAGACCGGACAGGGGCGCAAACACCATATATTTT